The entry below describes one T cell receptor (beta chain). Its antigen is not known. This sample is drawn from a study of blood T cells in healthy people across ages. Study-level findings and limits: CMV infection status of these donors was not known.

Germline V gives CDR1 SNHLY, CDR2 FYNNEI. V lost 6 bases and J 5 bases, leaving 16 bases between the germline ends. CDR3 length equals 14 residues. Isolation of PBMCs gave at least 6.5 million cells per sample. The authors ran a second PCR of about 7 to 12 cycles using a sample-barcoded 5' primer and a J-beta primer mix. TCRdb passed the 5' RACE reads through MiXCR, listing each CDR3 protein once. The sample shows around 700,000 distinct CDR3 sequences, 20% to 25% of them seen only once. These data were likewise used in another study, on T cells of mothers and their children. That report adds: Samples came from a few healthy Caucasian mothers and their six children. At a rate of around 1.4 ug per 15 ul, cDNA synthesis received all of the extracted RNA.

The V call is TRBV2, the J call TRBJ1-2; D perhaps matches TRBD1 (5 bases). The TCR originated in a boy between 5 and 17 years old in good health. The sequenced material came from blood. The CDR3 coding sequence is TGTGCCAGCAGGACGGGACTGAGAAGTTATGGCTACACCTTC. This sequence encodes CASRTGLRSYGYTF.